The 14 T cell receptor beta chains reported below all come from one sample, sequenced in a study of metastatic and nonmetastatic thyroid tumors. Every patient was untreated before thyroid surgery. MiXCR was used by TCRdb to re-call the PCR reads. In the table there are about 16,000 clones, roughly 29% of which are singletons. Specimen: blood. The receptors shown here come from a female donor with papillary thyroid cancer or a benign thyroid nodule (not recorded which). Some clones in this sample may be carry-over from other donors' samples.

The chain uses TRBV6-1 and TRBJ2-2, with D uncertain. CDR3 length: 13 residues. Germline CDR1 MNHNS, CDR2 SASEGT. The V end was cut by 6 bases, the J end by 5 bases, with 10 bases between. CDR3 nucleotides: TGTGCCAGCAGAAGGACCGGGACCGGGGAGCTGTTTTTT. This gives the protein CASRRTGTGELFF.

By share of the sample, this clone is medium-sized (0.01 to 0.1%). The chain combines TRBV7-2 with TRBJ2-7; 11 positions match TRBD2. With 2 bases clipped from V and 4 bases from J, the junction kept 4 bases outside the gene matches. This CDR3 is built from 15 residues. Germline V lookup: CDR1 SGHTA, CDR2 FQGNSA. The CDR3 loop reads CASSLRTSGLYEQYF. The CDR3 region has the DNA TGTGCCAGCAGCTTAAGGACTAGCGGGTTGTACGAGCAGTACTTC.

By share, this clone counts as medium-sized (0.01 to 0.1%). The chain links TRBV20-1 to TRBJ2-7, with 10 bases identical to TRBD1. In germline, CDR1 is DFQATT, CDR2 SNEGSKA (reference sequence). This CDR3 has 14 amino acids. The J segment lost 6 bases and the V segment lost 5 bases, leaving 10 bases of the junction unmatched. CDR3 in DNA: TGCAGTGCTGGCCGGGACAGGGGAATTCTCGAGCAGTACTTC. Protein: CSAGRDRGILEQYF.

The chain is built from TRBV5-1 and TRBJ1-3; D remains unclear. V lost 3 bases to trimming and J lost 2 bases, with 9 bases between them. Germline CDR1 SGHRS, CDR2 YFSETQ. The CDR3 length is 14 residues. The CDR3 loop is CASSWGGTGNTIYF. CDR3 DNA: TGCGCCAGCAGCTGGGGTGGTACTGGAAACACCATATATTTT. The full variable domain, with the rest looked up from reference TRBV5-1 and TRBJ1-3, is KAGVTQTPRYLIKTRGQQVTLSCSPISGHRSVSWYQQTPGQGLQFLFEYFSETQRNKGNFPGRFSGRQFSNSRSEMNVSTLELGDSALYLCASSWGGTGNTIYFGEGSWLTVV.

By share, this clone counts as medium-sized. The chain combines TRBV20-1 with TRBJ1-1; D is undetermined. CDR1 and CDR2 from the germline V gene are DFQATT and SNEGSKA (reference sequence). The CDR3 is made up of 12 amino acids. V lost 8 bases, J lost 5 bases, and 15 bases lay in between. CDR3 amino acids: CSLVGLWTEAFF. The CDR3 DNA sequence: TGCAGTCTAGTGGGGTTGTGGACTGAAGCTTTCTTT.

This clone was observed at least ten times. The chain links TRBV7-2 to TRBJ2-2; D remains unclear. The V gene lost 3 bases and the J gene lost 1 base, with 12 bases spanning the gap. Germline V CDR1 and CDR2: SGHTA, FQGNSA. The length of the CDR3 is 16 residues. CDR3 protein: CASSLSAGWNTGELFF. Here the CDR3 DNA reads TGTGCCAGCAGCTTGTCTGCCGGGTGGAACACCGGGGAGCTGTTTTTT.

This clone qualifies as medium-sized. V usage is TRBV6-1 and J usage is TRBJ1-1; tentative D call: TRBD1 (5 bases). From germline, CDR1 is MNHNS and CDR2 SASEGT. Trimming shortened V by 5 bases and J by 4 bases, and 17 bases separated the two germline ends. The CDR3 spans 15 residues. The CDR3 spells CASSQVGGGLTEAFF. As DNA, the CDR3 is TGTGCCAGCAGTCAAGTGGGGGGGGGACTCACTGAAGCTTTCTTT.

The table lists this clone with many counts. The chain carries TRBV5-1 and TRBJ2-1; D is possibly TRBD2 (5 bases). V was clipped by 4 bases and J by 4 bases, with 9 bases between them. Germline CDR1 is SGHRS and CDR2 is YFSETQ. This CDR3 is 13 amino acids long. CDR3 sequence (DNA): TGCGCCAGCAGCAATCGGGAATACAATGAGCAGTTCTTC. It encodes CASSNREYNEQFF. Complete variable domain (other parts from reference TRBV5-1 and TRBJ2-1): KAGVTQTPRYLIKTRGQQVTLSCSPISGHRSVSWYQQTPGQGLQFLFEYFSETQRNKGNFPGRFSGRQFSNSRSEMNVSTLELGDSALYLCASSNREYNEQFFGPGTRLTVL.

This clone was recorded a few times. An end of the junction does not agree with germline; a read error may underlie this. The chain links TRBV6-1 to TRBJ2-3; the D gene is possibly TRBD2 (7 bases). Germline CDR1 MNHNS, CDR2 SASEGT. CDR3 length equals 16 residues. The CDR3 protein is CASSEYGGGATDTQYF. The CDR3 DNA is TGTGCCAGCAGTGAATATGGTGGGGGGGCGACAGATACACAGTATTTT.

This clone was observed many times. V gene TRBV27 combines with J gene TRBJ2-5, with 7 bases identical to TRBD2. There are 14 residues in the CDR3. The trim removed 2 bases at V and 7 bases at J, leaving 7 bases unmatched. Germline V gives CDR1 MNHEY, CDR2 SMNVEV (reference sequence). CDR3 nucleotides: TGTGCCAGCAGTTTAGAGCGGGGCGGGGGGACCCAGTACTTC. Its protein is CASSLERGGGTQYF.

This clone is medium-sized in the sample. For the CDR3, the DNA is TGTGCCAGCAGCCCGGACAGGGGTAGTAGCTATGGCTACACCTTC. This translates into CASSPDRGSSYGYTF. The rearrangement joins TRBV11-2 to TRBJ1-2; 9 nucleotides match TRBD1. In germline, CDR1 is SGHAT, CDR2 FQNNGV. V trimming: 5 bases; J trimming: 4 bases; junction bases outside the gene matches: 8. The CDR3 sequence is 15 residues long.

This clone was seen at least ten times. The chain uses TRBV29-1 and TRBJ2-2, with D unclear. The CDR3 loop spans 15 amino acids. V was clipped by 2 bases and J by 4 bases, with 14 bases between them. Germline-derived CDR1 and CDR2 are SQVTM and ANQGSEA. CDR3 in amino acids: CSVENEDRSTGELFF. CDR3 bases: TGCAGCGTTGAAAACGAGGACCGAAGCACCGGGGAGCTGTTTTTT.

This chain joins TRBV6-1 and TRBJ1-2, with unresolved D. Trimming took off 4 bases at V and 3 bases at J, with 9 bases between the two ends. The CDR3 has 13 residues. Germline-derived CDR1 and CDR2 are MNHNS and SASEGT. CDR3 in DNA: TGTGCCAGCAGTGGGGTGGAGGACTATGGCTACACCTTC. Encoded protein: CASSGVEDYGYTF.

The chain is built from TRBV24-1 and TRBJ2-3; the match to TRBD2 covers 7 bases. Germline V lookup: CDR1 KGHDR, CDR2 SFDVKD. With 0 bases clipped from V and 2 bases from J, the junction kept 10 bases outside the gene matches. This CDR3 spans 18 amino acids. Here the CDR3 reads CATSDLRRDYEDTDTQYF. In DNA, the CDR3 is TGTGCCACCAGTGATTTGCGCCGGGACTACGAAGACACAGATACGCAGTATTTT.